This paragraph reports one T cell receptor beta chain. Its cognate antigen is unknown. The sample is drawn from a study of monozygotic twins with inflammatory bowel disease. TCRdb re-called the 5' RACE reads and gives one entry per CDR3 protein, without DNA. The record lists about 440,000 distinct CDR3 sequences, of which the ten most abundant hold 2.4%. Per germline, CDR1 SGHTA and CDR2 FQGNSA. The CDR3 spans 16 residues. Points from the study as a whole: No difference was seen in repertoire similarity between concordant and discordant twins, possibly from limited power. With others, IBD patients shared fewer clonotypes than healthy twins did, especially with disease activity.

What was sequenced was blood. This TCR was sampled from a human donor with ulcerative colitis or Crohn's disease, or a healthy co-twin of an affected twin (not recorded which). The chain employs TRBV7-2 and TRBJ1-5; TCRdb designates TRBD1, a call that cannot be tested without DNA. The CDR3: CASSPGFGGYGQPQHF.